The 23 T cell receptor beta chains below all came from one sample that was sequenced in a study of blood T cell repertoires in COVID-19. Sequencing used immunoSEQ multiplex PCR; TCRdb keeps in-frame clones, though not all of them. The sample consists of 300,000 or so clones, 86% of them appearing once. Specimen: peripheral blood. These receptors were collected from a woman aged 50 to 60 with acute or convalescent COVID-19.

In its sample, this clone was seen a few times. The chain carries TRBV24-1 and TRBJ1-4, with D unresolved. There are 17 residues in the CDR3. Germline V lookup: CDR1 KGHDR, CDR2 SFDVKD. V lost 4 bases and J lost 0, with 14 bases in between. CDR3 sequence (DNA): TGTGCCACCAGTGACTCAACAGAGCACGCAACTAATGAAAAACTGTTTTTT. This encodes CATSDSTEHATNEKLFF.

CDR3 loop: CASSPLAGDGELFF. The CDR3 bases are TGTGCCAGTAGTCCCCTAGCGGGAGACGGGGAGCTGTTTTTT. V and J are TRBV19 and TRBJ2-2; TRBD2 matches 10 bases. Germline CDR1 reads LNHDA; CDR2 reads SQIVND (reference sequence). The V and J ends lost 5 bases and 7 bases, in that order; junction bases with no gene match: 4. This CDR3 is built from 14 residues.

The chain links TRBV7-9 to TRBJ2-7, with 8 bases fitting TRBD2. The V segment lost 6 bases and the J segment 3 bases; nucleotides outside the gene matches: 7. This CDR3 is built from 14 residues. Per germline, CDR1 SEHNR and CDR2 FQNEAQ (reference sequence). CDR3 loop: CASRRAGGNYEQYF. The CDR3 region has the DNA TGTGCCAGCAGGCGGGCGGGAGGCAACTACGAGCAGTACTTC.

The chain uses TRBV7-6 and TRBJ1-1; D uncertain. Germline values: CDR1 SGHVS, CDR2 FNYEAQ. CDR3 size: 15 residues. Trimming shortened V by 5 bases and J by 1 base, and 14 bases separated the two germline ends. CDR3 loop: CASSLGGIGNTEAFF. CDR3 coding DNA: TGTGCCAGCAGCCTCGGTGGTATCGGGAACACTGAAGCTTTCTTT.

The V and J genes are TRBV11-2 and TRBJ2-1, with D perhaps matching TRBD2 (5 bases). CDR1 is SGHAT and CDR2 is FQNNGV in the germline V gene. Trimming stripped 1 base from V and 5 bases from J, with 9 bases between. The CDR3 is 14 amino acids. For the CDR3, the DNA is TGTGCCAGCAGCTTAGTTTTCGGGGACAATGAGCAGTTCTTC. It yields the protein CASSLVFGDNEQFF.

This clone was seen a handful of times. The chain combines TRBV30 with TRBJ1-3; 7 nucleotides match TRBD1. Germline lookup yields CDR1 GTSNPN and CDR2 SVGIG (reference sequence). Unmatched junction bases numbered 4, after V lost 5 bases and J lost 0 bases. The CDR3 sequence is 14 residues long. CDR3 sequence: CAWQTGNSGNTIYF. The CDR3 coding sequence is TGTGCCTGGCAGACAGGGAACTCTGGAAACACCATATATTTT.

Only a few counts were recorded for this clone. This rearrangement joins TRBV11-3 to TRBJ1-1, with 7 positions matching TRBD1. This CDR3 is 14 amino acids long. Looked up from germline, CDR1 is SGHNT and CDR2 is YENEEA. V trimming: 6 bases; J trimming: 3 bases; junction bases outside the gene matches: 7. The CDR3 loop reads CASSQGVLDTEAFF. CDR3 nucleotides: TGTGCCAGCAGTCAGGGGGTTTTGGACACTGAAGCTTTCTTT.

The genes are TRBV5-4 and TRBJ1-4; 8 bases map to TRBD1. The junction had 18 bases not matched to a gene; V was cut back by 0 bases and J by 8 bases. The CDR3 covers 19 residues. Germline CDR1 is SGHNT and CDR2 is YYREEE (reference sequence). CDR3 nucleotide sequence: TGTGCCAGCAGCTTGGTTGCAGGGACAGGTCACTACACGGGGGAAAAACTGTTTTTT. Protein: CASSLVAGTGHYTGEKLFF.

CDR3 loop: CASSVDPFSYEQYF. CDR3 sequence (DNA): TGTGCCAGCAGCGTAGATCCATTCTCCTACGAGCAGTACTTC. The chain combines TRBV9 with TRBJ2-7; D is unclear. Germline V CDR1 and CDR2: SGDLS, YYNGEE. Trimming removed 0 bases at V and 0 bases at J, with 7 bases between. This CDR3 region has 14 residues. Drawing the rest from reference TRBV9 and TRBJ2-7, the complete variable domain is DSGVTQTPKHLITATGQRVTLRCSPRSGDLSVYWYQQSLDQGLQFLIQYYNGEERAKGNILERFSAQQFPDLHSELNLSSLELGDSALYFCASSVDPFSYEQYFGPGTRLTVT.

The CDR3 loop reads CASSTRTGLKETQYF. In nucleotides, the CDR3 is TGTGCCAGTAGTACACGAACGGGACTTAAGGAGACCCAGTACTTC. The chain couples TRBV19 to TRBJ2-5, with D perhaps TRBD2 (6 bases). The CDR3 contains 15 residues. Per germline, CDR1 LNHDA and CDR2 SQIVND (reference sequence). V dropped 4 bases and J dropped 5 bases, with 17 bases sitting between them.

There are a few counts of this clone. The rearrangement uses TRBV7-9 and TRBJ2-7; weak D call: TRBD2 (5 bases). The germline CDR1 and CDR2 sequences are SEHNR and FQNEAQ (reference sequence). The ends were cut back, 4 bases at V and 2 bases at J, with 18 bases in the middle. This CDR3 has 16 amino acids. The CDR3 loop is CASSSPIGGRPYEQYF. The CDR3 region has the DNA TGTGCCAGCAGCTCACCTATTGGAGGTCGGCCCTACGAGCAGTACTTC.

This chain uses TRBV18 with TRBJ1-2, with 9 bases lining up with TRBD1. Germline V gene data show CDR1 as KGHSH and CDR2 as LQKENI. CDR3 size: 14 residues. V trimming: 2 bases; J trimming: 8 bases; junction bases outside the gene matches: 6. In DNA form, the CDR3 reads TGTGCCAGCTCACCAGGGACAGGGTCGGGCGGCTACACCTTC. Translating gives CASSPGTGSGGYTF. Filled out from reference TRBV18 and TRBJ1-2, the complete variable domain reads NAGVMQNPRHLVRRRGQEARLRCSPMKGHSHVYWYRQLPEEGLKFMVYLQKENIIDESGMPKERFSAEFPKEGPSILRIQQVVRGDSAAYFCASSPGTGSGGYTFGSGTRLTVV.

The chain links TRBV21-1 to TRBJ2-4; the table's D call of TRBD2 was not tested on the DNA. TRBV21-1 is a pseudogene. CDR3 size: 16 residues. The CDR3 sequence is CASSKEEREVKNIQYF. CDR3 DNA: TGTGCCAGCAGCAAAGAGGAGCGGGAGGTCAAAAACATTCAGTACTTC.

The rearrangement links TRBV19 to TRBJ2-2; 15 bases agree with TRBD2. Germline assignment: CDR1 LNHDA and CDR2 SQIVND (reference sequence). The CDR3 has 21 amino acids. J was trimmed by 6 bases and V by 5 bases; bases with no gene match: 19. The CDR3 DNA reads as TGTGCCAGTAGTCCCCGAACCGGGACTAGCGGGAGGTCGAGGGGAGCCGGGGAGCTGTTTTTT. Amino acid sequence: CASSPRTGTSGRSRGAGELFF. The whole variable domain, remainder taken from reference TRBV19 and TRBJ2-2, is DGGITQSPKYLFRKEGQNVTLSCEQNLNHDAMYWYRQDPGQGLRLIYYSQIVNDFQKGDIAEGYSVSREKKESFPLTVTSAQKNPTAFYLCASSPRTGTSGRSRGAGELFFGEGSRLTVL.

This sequence joins TRBV6-2 or TRBV6-3 and TRBJ2-4; 16 bases map to TRBD2. From germline, CDR1 is MNHEY and CDR2 SVGEGT. This CDR3 spans 16 amino acids. The junction had 7 bases not matched to a gene; V was cut back by 5 bases and J by 9 bases. The CDR3 region has the DNA TGTGCCAGCAGTCTGGGACTAGCGGGAGGGCCCGCCATTCAGTACTTC. This gives the protein CASSLGLAGGPAIQYF.

The chain uses TRBV18 and TRBJ1-5, with D maybe TRBD1 (5 bases). CDR3 length: 14 residues. Trimming took off 3 bases at V and 5 bases at J, with 11 bases between the two ends. The germline V gene encodes CDR1 KGHSH and CDR2 LQKENI. The CDR3 sequence is CASSPTGVDQPQHF. The CDR3 DNA follows: TGTGCCAGCTCACCGACGGGGGTCGATCAGCCCCAGCATTTT.

The rearrangement joins TRBV7-2 to TRBJ2-1; 10 nucleotides align to TRBD2. Looked up from germline, CDR1 is SGHTA and CDR2 is FQGNSA. V shed 2 bases and J 14 bases; nucleotides not matched to a gene: 6. There are 13 residues in the CDR3. The CDR3 region is CASSLLAGGPKFF. In nucleotides, the CDR3 is TGTGCCAGCAGCTTATTAGCGGGAGGACCCAAGTTCTTC.

J is TRBJ1-1 and V is TRBV19, with a possible D match to TRBD1 (5 bases). Between the trimmed V and J ends, which lost 9 bases and 7 bases, there was a span of 21 bases. The CDR3 has 14 residues. Germline assignment: CDR1 LNHDA and CDR2 SQIVND (reference sequence). The CDR3 is CAREAGRPFHEAFF. CDR3 DNA sequence: TGTGCCAGGGAGGCGGGACGGCCGTTCCATGAAGCTTTCTTT.

The V gene is TRBV24-1, the J gene TRBJ2-1, with 13 bases identical to TRBD2. Per the germline V gene, CDR1 is KGHDR and CDR2 is SFDVKD. The CDR3 spans 19 residues. The V gene end was trimmed by 2 bases and the J gene end by 0 bases; junction bases not matched to a gene: 6. CDR3: CATSDSGTSGTSSYNEQFF. In DNA form, the CDR3 reads TGTGCCACCAGTGATTCGGGGACTAGCGGGACGAGCTCCTACAATGAGCAGTTCTTC.

J is TRBJ2-7 and V is TRBV4-1; weak D call: TRBD1 (6 bases). V was cut by 2 bases and J by 2 bases, with 16 bases left in between. CDR3 length equals 16 residues. Germline CDR1 reads MGHRA; CDR2 reads YSYEKL. The CDR3 protein is CASSQTTQGVAYEQYF. The CDR3 DNA reads as TGCGCCAGCAGCCAAACTACACAGGGAGTTGCCTACGAGCAGTACTTC.

The genes are TRBV6-6 and TRBJ2-2; TRBD1 is a possible D gene (6 bases). The CDR3 is 15 amino acids. Looked up from germline, CDR1 is MNHNY and CDR2 is SVGAGI (reference sequence). Deletions cut 4 bases from V and 7 bases from J, with 16 bases between. The CDR3 loop is CASSSFNRAVGELFF. CDR3 DNA sequence: TGTGCCAGCAGTTCCTTTAACAGGGCTGTCGGGGAGCTGTTTTTT.

CDR3 DNA: TGTGCCTTCCACCGGGGGGGTCCGAACACCGGGGAGCTGTTTTTT. Translating gives CAFHRGGPNTGELFF. The J gene is TRBJ2-2, the V gene TRBV30; 8 positions agree with TRBD2. This CDR3 is 15 amino acids long. Germline CDR1 and CDR2: GTSNPN and SVGIG (reference sequence). J gave up 0 bases and V 7 bases, and 7 bases lay outside the gene matches.

The V gene is TRBV6-1, the J gene TRBJ2-7; the D gene is possibly TRBD2 (6 bases). Germline CDR1 is MNHNS and CDR2 is SASEGT. V was trimmed by 0 bases and J by 1 base, leaving 7 bases between them. The CDR3 sequence is 14 residues long. The CDR3 protein is CASSEAEGSYEQYF. The CDR3 coding sequence is TGTGCCAGCAGTGAAGCGGAGGGTTCCTACGAGCAGTACTTC.